These 12 T cell receptor beta chains were all obtained from the same sample, sequenced in a study of blood T cells in healthy people across ages. A sample-barcoded 5' primer and a J-beta primer mix were used in a second PCR of roughly 6 to 11 cycles. TCRdb re-called the 5' RACE reads with MiXCR, one entry per CDR3 protein. The repertoire holds more than 800,000 distinct CDR3 sequences, with under 30% as singletons. Material for sequencing was blood. All receptors derive from a woman older than 75 in good health.

There are many counts of this clonotype. The V gene is TRBV7-2, the J gene TRBJ2-7; no reliable D call. Germline CDR1 is SGHTA and CDR2 is FQGNSA. V was clipped by 2 bases and J by 5 bases, with 13 bases between them. The CDR3 is 14 residues long. Here the CDR3 DNA reads TGTGCCAGCAGCTTACGACCCCTCCGAGACGAGCAGTACTTC. Translating gives CASSLRPLRDEQYF.

This clonotype was seen many times. The rearrangement joins TRBV3-1 to TRBJ2-7; 8 positions agree with TRBD1. The CDR3 spans 19 residues. In germline, CDR1 is LGHDT, CDR2 YNNKEL (reference sequence). The V and J ends lost 0 bases and 6 bases, in that order; junction bases with no gene match: 19. The CDR3 DNA is TGTGCCAGCAGCCAAGATCCGGCAGGGGGCAACCCTAGTCGATCCGAGCAGTACTTC. It specifies CASSQDPAGGNPSRSEQYF.

The table lists this clonotype with many counts. The rearrangement uses TRBV20-1 and TRBJ2-1; 7 bases are a match to TRBD1. This CDR3 has 16 amino acids. J gave up 7 bases and V 0 bases, and 12 bases lay outside the gene matches. In germline, CDR1 is DFQATT, CDR2 SNEGSKA (reference sequence). The CDR3 DNA reads as TGCAGTGCTAGAGACCCGACAGGGCTATACAAAAATGAGCAGTTCTTC. Translation gives CSARDPTGLYKNEQFF.

Comment on this clonotype: This may come from a read error, since a much larger clone is one base off. The chain is built from TRBV15 and TRBJ2-1; 12 positions agree with TRBD2. The CDR3 runs 18 residues. Germline V gene data show CDR1 as LNHNV and CDR2 as YYDKDF (reference sequence). CDR3 protein: CATSRPTTSGGTYNEQVF. CDR3 sequence (DNA): TGTGCCACCAGCAGACCTACGACTAGCGGGGGAACCTACAATGAGCAGGTCTTC.

The sample holds one count of this clonotype. The V and J genes are TRBV7-2 and TRBJ1-3; D gene unclear. V was clipped by 5 bases and J by 0 bases, with 11 bases between them. The CDR3 spans 15 residues. Germline CDR1 SGHTA, CDR2 FQGNSA. The CDR3 sequence is CASSPRWGSGNTIYF. The CDR3 coding sequence is TGTGCCAGCAGCCCCAGGTGGGGCTCTGGAAACACCATATATTTT.

This clonotype turned up a few times. A much larger clone lies a single base off, so this may be a read error. The J gene is TRBJ2-1, the V gene TRBV7-9; D call uncertain. Per germline, CDR1 SEHNR and CDR2 FQNEAQ (reference sequence). The CDR3 runs 14 residues. CDR3 loop: CASSLGRNYDEQFF. Here the CDR3 DNA reads TGTGCCAGCAGCTTAGGACGGAACTACGATGAGCAGTTCTTC.

Of note for this clonotype: A read error is possible here, since a much larger clone lies one base away. The genes are TRBV20-1 and TRBJ2-1, with TRBD2 as a possible D gene (5 bases). The DNA end is a closer match to TRBJ2-7, so the J assignment may be wrong. The CDR3 spans 16 residues. The germline gives CDR1 DFQATT, CDR2 SNEGSKA (reference sequence). The CDR3 sequence is CSARDSVSGFYNEQYF. For the CDR3, the DNA is TGCAGTGCTAGAGATTCGGTTTCGGGGTTCTACAATGAGCAGTACTTC.

This clonotype was counted a few times. A much larger clone lies a single base off, so this may be a read error. This chain connects TRBV7-6 to TRBJ2-1, with D perhaps matching TRBD1 (5 bases). Germline CDR1 reads SGHVS; CDR2 reads FNYEAQ. The length of the CDR3 is 15 residues. Deletions cut 2 bases from V and 13 bases from J, with 21 bases between. The CDR3 is CASSLNRGGQETQFF. The CDR3 DNA sequence: TGTGCCAGCAGCTTAAATAGGGGCGGCCAAGAGACCCAGTTCTTC.

The chain recombines TRBV20-1 with TRBJ2-7; TRBD1 matches at 7 bases. This CDR3 contains 13 residues. The trim removed 5 bases at V and 2 bases at J, leaving 6 bases unmatched. Germline V gene sequence: CDR1 DFQATT, CDR2 SNEGSKA (reference sequence). CDR3 nucleotides: TGCAGTGCTGCACAGGGGTTGCCCTACGAGCAGTACTTC. Translation gives CSAAQGLPYEQYF.

The chain uses TRBV6-6 and TRBJ1-3; a possible D gene is TRBD1 (6 bases). This CDR3 contains 13 residues. The V end was cut by 6 bases, the J end by 8 bases, with 14 bases between. The V gene's germline CDR1 is MNHNY and CDR2 SVGAGI (reference sequence). The CDR3 DNA follows: TGTGCCAGCAGCCGCGGGACACGGGACACCATATATTTT. Its translation: CASSRGTRDTIYF.

Of note for this clonotype: Germline and junction disagree at one end, which may indicate a read error. The chain uses TRBV4-3 and TRBJ2-1; 12 nucleotides align to TRBD2. The CDR3 sequence is 14 residues long. Per the germline V gene, CDR1 is LGHNA and CDR2 is YSLEER. The CDR3, as DNA: TGCGCCGGCAGCCCATCTAGCGGGGGGGCCTATCCGTTCTTC. Its translation is CAGSPSSGGAYPFF.

This clonotype has a count of ten or more. The J gene is TRBJ2-5, the V gene TRBV6-6; TRBD1 might be the D (7 bases). Trimming left V 6 bases short and J 5 bases short, with 13 bases between. The CDR3 has 13 amino acids. Germline V gene lookup returns CDR1 MNHNY and CDR2 SVGAGI (reference sequence). CDR3 coding DNA: TGTGCCAGCAGGGAGGGGGCGAGGGAGACCCAGTACTTC. It specifies CASREGARETQYF.